This T cell receptor (beta chain) was identified during a study of cytomegalovirus exposure and HLA in healthy donors. Amplification used 60 Vbeta primers and 13 Jbeta primers. Here immunoSEQ multiplex PCR was the method, and the copy in TCRdb shows in-frame clones only, minus some. The sample contains about 140,000 clones, more than 55% of which appear only once. CDR3 size: 14 residues. V was clipped by 6 bases and J by 1 base; unmatched bases: 6. From germline, CDR1 is MNHNY and CDR2 SVGAGI (reference sequence). Sequencing was done on a sample of PBMCs. This chain links TRBV6-6 with TRBJ2-7, with 7 bases that match TRBD1. The sequence was collected from a woman in her sixties in good health and CMV-seronegative. CDR3 DNA: TGTGCCAGCAGCCCGGACAGGAGTTCCTACGAGCAGTACTTC. Amino acids: CASSPDRSSYEQYF.